The present TCR beta chain was sequenced within a study of blood T cells in healthy people across ages. A sample-barcoded 5' primer and a J-beta primer mix were used in a second PCR of about 6 to 11 cycles. Carrying 12 random nucleotides, a template-switch adaptor labeled each individual cDNA molecule. TCRdb processed the 5' RACE reads anew with MiXCR; each CDR3 protein has one entry. The sample carries approximately 730,000 distinct CDR3 sequences, around 46% recorded once. Regarding the study as a whole: Both naive CD4+ cell counts and diversity were greater in long-lived donors than in aged donors.

At least ten counts were recorded for this clonotype. What it binds is unknown. The source is a woman aged 55-69 years in good health. Specimen: blood.

The CDR3 nucleotides are TGTGCCAGCAGCTCCGAGGGACAGACCTACGAGCAGTACTTC. Protein sequence: CASSSEGQTYEQYF. The chain carries TRBV7-2 and TRBJ2-7; 7 bases line up with TRBD1. The trim removed 4 bases at V and 2 bases at J, leaving 5 bases unmatched. CDR1 is SGHTA, CDR2 FQGNSA, per germline. The CDR3 has 14 residues. The full variable domain, completed using reference TRBV7-2 and TRBJ2-7, is GAGVSQSPSNKVTEKGKDVELRCDPISGHTALYWYRQSLGQGLEFLIYFQGNSAPDKSGLPSDRFSAERTGGSVSTLTIQRTQQEDSAVYLCASSSEGQTYEQYFGPGTRLTVT.